Below, one T cell receptor (beta chain) is given with its context. The antigen is not known. This sample was included in a study of CD8 T cells in ankylosing spondylitis. Quantitative 5'-RACE with molecular barcodes generated TCR beta libraries. One entry per CDR3 protein, called by TCRdb with MiXCR from the 5' RACE reads. Of about 800,000 distinct CDR3 sequences in the sample, roughly 10% were seen once. The germline V and J ends were trimmed by 2 bases and 2 bases, with 16 bases remaining between them. CDR1 is SGHTA, CDR2 FQGTGA, per germline. This CDR3 has 16 amino acids. Regarding the study as a whole: Typical of ankylosing spondylitis blood, it appeared, was a TCR beta motif of seven to nine highly homologous variants. The study looked at matched synovial fluid samples from ankylosing spondylitis patients. Disease-linked clones were reported to be significantly enriched there. Disease-linked clones had a CD8+ phenotype and relatively low frequency in peripheral blood.

The receptor's source is a male donor with ankylosing spondylitis. The sequencing sample was made of blood, either unsorted or a sorted T cell fraction (not recorded which). This chain joins TRBV7-3 and TRBJ2-7; D may correspond to TRBD1 or TRBD2 (6 bases each). The CDR3 region has the DNA TGTGCCAGCAGCTTAGGAGGGGGATGGCCTCCCTACGAGCAGTACTTC. It codes for CASSLGGGWPPYEQYF.